The following is a T cell receptor (beta chain) sequence with its context. Its antigen remains unknown. This clone may be a read error of a much larger clone one base away. The data are from a study of early T cells in non-severe SARS-CoV-2 infection. Study-wide results and caveats: Using VDJdb, the matching emphasized anti-spike CD8 responses while missing private and CD4 specificities.

The CDR3 loop spans 14 amino acids. The germline gives CDR1 SQVTM, CDR2 ANQGSEA. The TCR library protocol attached unique molecular identifiers to the individual cDNA molecules. MiXCR, applied by TCRdb to the 5' RACE reads, yields one record per CDR3 protein. Here the sample spans tens of thousands of distinct CDR3 sequences, around 13% being singletons. The sequence was obtained from an adult who was a healthcare worker with PCR-confirmed SARS-CoV-2 infection or an uninfected control (not recorded which). The rearrangement uses TRBV29-1 and TRBJ1-1; 8 bases are a match to TRBD1. Sequencing was carried out using whole blood. The CDR3 nucleotides read TGCAGCGGCAGGGACAGGCCTCTGAAAACTGAAGCTTTCTTT. Protein: CSGRDRPLKTEAFF.